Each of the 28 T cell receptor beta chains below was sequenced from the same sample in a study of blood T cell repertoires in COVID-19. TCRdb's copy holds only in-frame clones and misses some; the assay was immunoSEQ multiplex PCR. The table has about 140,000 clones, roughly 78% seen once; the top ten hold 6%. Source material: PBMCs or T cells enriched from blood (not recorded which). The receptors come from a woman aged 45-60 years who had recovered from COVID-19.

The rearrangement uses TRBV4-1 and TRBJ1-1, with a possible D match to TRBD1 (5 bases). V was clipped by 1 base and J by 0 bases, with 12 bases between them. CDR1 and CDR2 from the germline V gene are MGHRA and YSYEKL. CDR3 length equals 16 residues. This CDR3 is CASSQGWGGMNTEAFF. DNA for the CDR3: TGCGCCAGCAGCCAAGGGTGGGGGGGAATGAACACTGAAGCTTTCTTT.

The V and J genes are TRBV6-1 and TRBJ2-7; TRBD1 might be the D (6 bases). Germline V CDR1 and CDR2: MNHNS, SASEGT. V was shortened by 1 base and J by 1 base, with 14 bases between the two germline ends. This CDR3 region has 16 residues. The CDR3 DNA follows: TGTGCCAGCAGTGAAGAAGGTGGACAGCATTCCTACGAGCAGTACTTC. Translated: CASSEEGGQHSYEQYF.

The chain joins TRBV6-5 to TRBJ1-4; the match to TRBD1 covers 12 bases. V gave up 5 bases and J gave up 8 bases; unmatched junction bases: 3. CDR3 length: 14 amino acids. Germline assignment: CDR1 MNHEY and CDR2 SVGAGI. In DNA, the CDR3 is TGTGCCAGCAGTCCGGGACAGGGGGCGGAAAAACTGTTTTTT. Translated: CASSPGQGAEKLFF.

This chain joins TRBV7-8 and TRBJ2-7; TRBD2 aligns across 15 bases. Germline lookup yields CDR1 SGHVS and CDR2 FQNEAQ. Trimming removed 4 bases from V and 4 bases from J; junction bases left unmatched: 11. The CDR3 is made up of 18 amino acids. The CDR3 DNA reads TGTGCCAGCAGCTCCTCGACCCGGGGGACTAGCGGGGGGTACGAGCAGTACGTC. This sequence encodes CASSSSTRGTSGGYEQYV.

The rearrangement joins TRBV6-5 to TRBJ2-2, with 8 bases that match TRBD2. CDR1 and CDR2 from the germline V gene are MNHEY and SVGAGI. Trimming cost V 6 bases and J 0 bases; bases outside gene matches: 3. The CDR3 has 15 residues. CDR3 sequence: CASSPGGANTGELFF. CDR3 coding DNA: TGTGCCAGCAGCCCCGGGGGGGCGAACACCGGGGAGCTGTTTTTT.

CDR3 nucleotides: TGTGCCAGCAGCCAAGATAGGAGGACTCCTAATAACTATGGCTACACCTTC. It is translated as CASSQDRRTPNNYGYTF. The rearrangement links TRBV3-1 (or the pseudogene TRBV3-2) to TRBJ1-2; D remains ambiguous. The V and J ends lost 0 bases and 1 base respectively, with 15 bases between them. The CDR3 runs to 17 residues. Per germline, CDR1 LGHDT and CDR2 YNNKEL (reference sequence).

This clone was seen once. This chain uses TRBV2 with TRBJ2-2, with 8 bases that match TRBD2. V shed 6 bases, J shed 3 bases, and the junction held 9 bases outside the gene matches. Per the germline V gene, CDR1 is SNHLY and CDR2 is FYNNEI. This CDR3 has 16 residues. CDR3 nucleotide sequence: TGTGCCAGCAGACCTAGCGGGCGCCCAGACACCGGGGAGCTGTTTTTT. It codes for CASRPSGRPDTGELFF.

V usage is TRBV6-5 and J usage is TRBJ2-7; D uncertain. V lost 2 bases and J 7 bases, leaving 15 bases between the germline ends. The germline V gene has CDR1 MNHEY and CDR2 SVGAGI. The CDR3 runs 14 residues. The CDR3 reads CASSYMGSNTEQYF. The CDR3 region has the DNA TGTGCCAGCAGTTACATGGGCTCAAATACAGAGCAGTACTTC.

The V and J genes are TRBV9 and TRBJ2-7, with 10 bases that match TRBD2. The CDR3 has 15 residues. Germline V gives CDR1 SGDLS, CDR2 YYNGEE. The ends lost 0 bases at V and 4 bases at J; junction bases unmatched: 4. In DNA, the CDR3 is TGTGCCAGCAGCGTAGGAGTTAGCGGGGGGTACGAGCAGTACTTC. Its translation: CASSVGVSGGYEQYF. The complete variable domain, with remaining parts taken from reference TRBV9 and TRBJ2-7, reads DSGVTQTPKHLITATGQRVTLRCSPRSGDLSVYWYQQSLDQGLQFLIQYYNGEERAKGNILERFSAQQFPDLHSELNLSSLELGDSALYFCASSVGVSGGYEQYFGPGTRLTVT.

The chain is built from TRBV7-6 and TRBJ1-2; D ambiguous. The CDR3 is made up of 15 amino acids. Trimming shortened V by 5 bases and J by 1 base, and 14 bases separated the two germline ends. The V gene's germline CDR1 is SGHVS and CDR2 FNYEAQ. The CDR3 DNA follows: TGTGCCAGCAGCCCGATCGGGGTCGGTAACTATGGCTACACCTTC. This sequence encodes CASSPIGVGNYGYTF.

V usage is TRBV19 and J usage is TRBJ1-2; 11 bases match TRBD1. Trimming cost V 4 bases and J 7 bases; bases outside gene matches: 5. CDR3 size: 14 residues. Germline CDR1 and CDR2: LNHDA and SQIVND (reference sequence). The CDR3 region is CASSRDRGGGGYTF. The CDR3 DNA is TGTGCCAGTAGTAGGGACAGGGGGGGTGGTGGCTACACCTTC.

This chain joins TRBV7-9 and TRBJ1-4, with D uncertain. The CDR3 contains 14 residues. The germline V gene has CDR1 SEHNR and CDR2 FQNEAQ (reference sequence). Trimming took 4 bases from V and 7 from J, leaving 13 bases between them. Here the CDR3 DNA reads TGTGCCAGCAGCTCCCGGACTGACCTTGAAAAACTGTTTTTT. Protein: CASSSRTDLEKLFF. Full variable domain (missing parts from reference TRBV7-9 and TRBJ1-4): DTGVSQNPRHKITKRGQNVTFRCDPISEHNRLYWYRQTLGQGPEFLTYFQNEAQLEKSRLLSDRFSAERPKGSFSTLEIQRTEQGDSAMYLCASSSRTDLEKLFFGSGTQLSVL.

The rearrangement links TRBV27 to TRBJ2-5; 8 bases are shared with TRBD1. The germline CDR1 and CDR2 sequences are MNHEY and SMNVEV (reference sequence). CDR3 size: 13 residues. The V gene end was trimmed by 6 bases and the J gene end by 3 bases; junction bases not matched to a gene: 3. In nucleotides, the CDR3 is TGTGCCAGCAGGTACAGGGGGGAAGAGACCCAGTACTTC. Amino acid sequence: CASRYRGEETQYF.

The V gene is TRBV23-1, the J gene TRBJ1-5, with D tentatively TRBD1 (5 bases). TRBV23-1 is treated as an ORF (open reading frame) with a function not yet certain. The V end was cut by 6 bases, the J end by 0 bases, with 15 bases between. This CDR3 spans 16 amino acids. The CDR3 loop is CASRPDRPFSNQPQHF. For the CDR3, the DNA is TGCGCCAGCAGACCTGACAGACCTTTTAGCAATCAGCCCCAGCATTTT.

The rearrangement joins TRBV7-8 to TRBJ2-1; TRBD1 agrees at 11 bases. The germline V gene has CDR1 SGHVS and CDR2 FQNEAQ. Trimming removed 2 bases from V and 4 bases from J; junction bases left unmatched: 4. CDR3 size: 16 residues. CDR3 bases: TGTGCCAGCAGCTTACGGGACAGGGGGACTTACAATGAGCAGTTCTTC. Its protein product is CASSLRDRGTYNEQFF.

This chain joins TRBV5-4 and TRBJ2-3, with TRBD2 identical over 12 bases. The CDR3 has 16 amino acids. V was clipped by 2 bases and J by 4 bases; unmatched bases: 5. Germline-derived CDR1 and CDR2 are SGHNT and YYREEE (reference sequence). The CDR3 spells CASSFGGLAGPDTQYF. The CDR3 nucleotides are TGTGCCAGCAGCTTTGGCGGACTAGCGGGGCCAGATACGCAGTATTTT.

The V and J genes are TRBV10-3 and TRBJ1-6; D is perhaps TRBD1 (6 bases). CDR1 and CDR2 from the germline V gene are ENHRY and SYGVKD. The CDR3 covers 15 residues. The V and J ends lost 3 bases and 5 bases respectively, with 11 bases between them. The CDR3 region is CAISDSDRDNSPLHF. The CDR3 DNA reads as TGTGCCATCAGTGATTCGGACAGAGATAATTCACCCCTCCACTTT.

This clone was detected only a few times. In DNA, the CDR3 is TGTGCCACCAGTGACGACCCGGGGGGGGCAAATGAAAAACTGTTTTTT. It encodes CATSDDPGGANEKLFF. The V call is TRBV24-1, the J call TRBJ1-4; possible D gene TRBD1, 6 bases. Germline V CDR1 and CDR2: KGHDR, SFDVKD. Trimming shortened V by 4 bases and J by 5 bases, and 16 bases separated the two germline ends. The CDR3 length is 16 residues.

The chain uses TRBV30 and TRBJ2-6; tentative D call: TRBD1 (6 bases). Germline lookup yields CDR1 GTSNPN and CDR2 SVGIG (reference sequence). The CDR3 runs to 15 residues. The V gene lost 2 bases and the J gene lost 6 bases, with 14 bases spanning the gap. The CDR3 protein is CAWSTRSGQANVLTF. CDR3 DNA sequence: TGTGCCTGGAGTACTCGCTCGGGACAGGCCAACGTCCTGACTTTC.

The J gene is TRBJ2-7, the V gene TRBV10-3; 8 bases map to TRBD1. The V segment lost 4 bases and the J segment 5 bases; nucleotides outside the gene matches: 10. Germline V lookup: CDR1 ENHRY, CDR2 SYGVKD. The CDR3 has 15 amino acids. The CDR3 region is CAISGGRDRYNEQYF. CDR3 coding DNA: TGTGCCATCAGTGGGGGACGGGACAGGTACAACGAGCAGTACTTC.

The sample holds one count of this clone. CDR3 sequence (DNA): TGTGCCACCAGCAAAGCTGGACAGGGGAACACTGAAGCTTTCTTT. Translating it yields CATSKAGQGNTEAFF. The V gene is TRBV15, the J gene TRBJ1-1; TRBD1 agrees at 8 bases. CDR1 and CDR2 from the germline V gene are LNHNV and YYDKDF (reference sequence). V gave up 4 bases and J gave up 1 base; unmatched junction bases: 5. The CDR3 length is 15 residues.

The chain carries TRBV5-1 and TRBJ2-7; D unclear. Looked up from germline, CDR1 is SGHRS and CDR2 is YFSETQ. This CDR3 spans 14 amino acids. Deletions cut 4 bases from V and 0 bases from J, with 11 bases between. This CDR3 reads CASSVGPSSYEQYF. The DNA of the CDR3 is TGCGCCAGCAGCGTGGGCCCTAGCTCCTACGAGCAGTACTTC. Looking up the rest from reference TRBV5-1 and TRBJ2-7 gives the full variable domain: KAGVTQTPRYLIKTRGQQVTLSCSPISGHRSVSWYQQTPGQGLQFLFEYFSETQRNKGNFPGRFSGRQFSNSRSEMNVSTLELGDSALYLCASSVGPSSYEQYFGPGTRLTVT.

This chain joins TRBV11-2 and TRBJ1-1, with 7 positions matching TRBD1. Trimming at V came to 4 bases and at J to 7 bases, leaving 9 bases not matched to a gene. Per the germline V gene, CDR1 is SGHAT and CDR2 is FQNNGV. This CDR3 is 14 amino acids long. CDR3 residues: CASSYHRGINEAFF. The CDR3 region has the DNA TGTGCCAGCAGCTACCACAGGGGTATTAATGAAGCTTTCTTT.

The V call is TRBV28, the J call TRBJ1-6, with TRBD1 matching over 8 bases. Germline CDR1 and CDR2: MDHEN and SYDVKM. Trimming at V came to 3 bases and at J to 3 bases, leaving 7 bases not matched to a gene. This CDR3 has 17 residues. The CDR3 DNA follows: TGTGCCAGCAGTTTCCAGGCAGGGGGCATCTATAATTCACCCCTCCACTTT. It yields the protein CASSFQAGGIYNSPLHF.

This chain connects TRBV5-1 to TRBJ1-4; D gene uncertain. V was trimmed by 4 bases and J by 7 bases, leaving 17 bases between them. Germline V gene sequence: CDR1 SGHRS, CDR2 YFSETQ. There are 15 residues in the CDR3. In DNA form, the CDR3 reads TGCGCCAGCAGCGGGGAGGGCTTCGCGGGTGAAAAACTGTTTTTT. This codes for CASSGEGFAGEKLFF. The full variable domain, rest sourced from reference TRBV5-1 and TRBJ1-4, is KAGVTQTPRYLIKTRGQQVTLSCSPISGHRSVSWYQQTPGQGLQFLFEYFSETQRNKGNFPGRFSGRQFSNSRSEMNVSTLELGDSALYLCASSGEGFAGEKLFFGSGTQLSVL.

The CDR3 sequence: CASSLATGGTGELFF. CDR3 DNA sequence: TGTGCCAGCAGCTTAGCAACGGGAGGGACCGGGGAGCTGTTTTTT. This chain uses TRBV7-9 with TRBJ2-2, with 8 bases fitting TRBD2. The germline gives CDR1 SEHNR, CDR2 FQNEAQ (reference sequence). CDR3 size: 15 residues. The V and J ends lost 0 bases and 5 bases, in that order; junction bases with no gene match: 2. The full variable domain, with the rest looked up from reference TRBV7-9 and TRBJ2-2, is DTGVSQNPRHKITKRGQNVTFRCDPISEHNRLYWYRQTLGQGPEFLTYFQNEAQLEKSRLLSDRFSAERPKGSFSTLEIQRTEQGDSAMYLCASSLATGGTGELFFGEGSRLTVL.

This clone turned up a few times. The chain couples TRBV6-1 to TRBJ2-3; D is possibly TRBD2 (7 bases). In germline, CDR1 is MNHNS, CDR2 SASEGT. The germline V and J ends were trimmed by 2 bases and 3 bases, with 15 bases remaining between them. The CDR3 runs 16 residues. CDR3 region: CASSENVGGPTDTQYF. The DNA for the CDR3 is TGTGCCAGCAGTGAAAACGTGGGGGGGCCGACAGATACGCAGTATTTT.

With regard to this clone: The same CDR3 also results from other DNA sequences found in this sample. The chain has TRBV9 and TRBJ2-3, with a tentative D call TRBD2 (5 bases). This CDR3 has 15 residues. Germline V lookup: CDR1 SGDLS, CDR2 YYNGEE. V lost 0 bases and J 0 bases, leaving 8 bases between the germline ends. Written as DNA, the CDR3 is TGTGCCAGCAGCGTAGGTGGGAGTAGCACAGATACGCAGTATTTT. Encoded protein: CASSVGGSSTDTQYF.